The sequence of this T cell receptor (beta chain) was determined in a study of T cells after yellow fever vaccination (dated by TCRdb to the late 2010s). For context, the study as a whole: The SMART-Seq v4 Ultra Low Input RNA kit was used to prepare libraries from fractions with low cell numbers. Bulk TCR alpha and beta repertoires were sequenced longitudinally to track T-cell clones before and after primary and booster YFV17D yellow fever vaccination. Two healthy male donors made up the cohort, one aged 18 to 29 years and the other aged 30 to 40 years. Blood was drawn at multiple timepoints before and after primary and secondary immunization, with bulk PBMC replicates and cell subsets isolated.

The paper as a whole reports these results and caveats: Only a couple of donors were included in the study, so the extent to which the findings can be generalized is limited. The secondary T-cell response was weaker than the primary response but faster, peaking on day 5 instead of day 15. Computational filtering was needed because FACS-sorted repertoires could contain abundant contaminating clonotypes from the bulk population. A small fraction of clonotypes appeared in both the CD4 and CD8 compartments, likely as a result of convergent recombination. Most clones expanded after primary vaccination were re-detected after the booster (approximately 96% of CD4 and around 88% of CD8), suggesting broad memory maintenance.

This clonotype came up a few times. The specificity of this receptor is unknown. Nothing much larger sits one base from this clone, and base qualities are not available. The cysteine opens and the phenylalanine closes a CDR3 of 17 amino acids. Only CDR3 DNA is held: 51 bases, read in frame from base 1. The CDR1 and CDR2 encoded by the germline V gene are SGHTA and FQGNSA. Trimming removed 1 base from V and 9 bases from J; the gene matches leave 14 bases unexplained. Sequencing instrument: Illumina NovaSeq 6000. TCR cDNA was synthesized by 5'RACE template switching, through which a universal primer site and unique molecular identifiers were introduced. Priming for cDNA synthesis came from both the TCR alpha and TCR beta constant segments. Two PCR steps were used to amplify libraries, with sample barcodes and sequencing adapters being added in the second step. Sequencing of libraries was performed on Illumina HiSeq 2500 (2x100 bp) or NovaSeq (2x150 bp). Per the source publication's procedure: MIGEC was used to demultiplex reads and collapse the reads into UMI consensus sequences, and MiXCR was used for V(D)J alignment. Clonotypes responding to the vaccine were identified with edgeR on replicate PBMC samples, with the criteria of FDR below 0.01 and a log2 fold change above 5 up to day 15. Each bulk clonotype was labeled CD4 or CD8 based on which sequenced repertoire, CD4 or CD8, contained the clonotype at higher abundance. TCRdb redid the processing of the public reads, applying fastp at Q25 and MiXCR, and retained in-frame beta chains. Here each entry gathers all rows of one CDR3 protein and keeps the most common genes and DNA. TCRdb assigned the V and J calls; the authors' analysis was not used. The sample table contains 400,000 or so distinct CDR3 sequences; only one count was recorded for approximately 18% of them. The ten largest clones represent 15% to 20% of the sample.

This sample's treatment or condition label indicates: live attenuated yellow fever vaccine strain. At each blood-draw timepoint, two biological replicates of bulk PBMCs were collected. A standard Ficoll-Paque protocol was used to isolate PBMCs from peripheral blood. RNA was extracted with TriZol from bulk PBMCs, CD4 and CD8 fractions, and dextramer-positive and dextramer-negative fractions. The chain employs TRBV7-2 and TRBJ2-2; the central 7 bases match TRBD2. The TCR sequence derives from a man aged 18-30 years who received the YFV17D yellow fever vaccine. The source material was PBMCs, sampled before the yellow fever booster vaccination. The nucleotide sequence reads TGTGCCAGCAGCTTAGGCCGGAGGCGGGGGAGCCACCGGGAGCTGTTTTTT. Translated, it reads CASSLGRRRGSHRELFF.